These 18 T cell receptor beta chains share one sample of origin, sequenced in a study of T cell repertoires in cytomegalovirus infection. TCRdb re-derived calls from the reads in MiXCR, one entry per CDR3 protein. The sample shows approximately 200,000 distinct CDR3 sequences, 22% of them seen only once. Source material: CD8+ T cells from PBMCs. The receptors were gathered from a human donor in good health (CMV status not recorded). Some clones in this sample may be carry-over from other donors' samples.

Ten or more counts support this clonotype. The chain employs TRBV7-9 and TRBJ2-1, with 9 bases that match TRBD2. From germline, CDR1 is SEHNR and CDR2 FQNEAQ (reference sequence). The V and J ends lost 5 bases and 4 bases, in that order; junction bases with no gene match: 6. The CDR3 length is 15 residues. Here the CDR3 DNA reads TGTGCCAGCAGCCAGGGACTAGCCACTTACAATGAGCAGTTCTTC. Translation gives CASSQGLATYNEQFF.

This chain uses TRBV2 with TRBJ1-5; TRBD1 is a possible D gene (5 bases). Germline V gene lookup returns CDR1 SNHLY and CDR2 FYNNEI. V dropped 0 bases and J dropped 4 bases, with 10 bases sitting between them. This CDR3 contains 15 residues. The CDR3 spells CASSEAPGGNQPQHF. The CDR3 DNA is TGTGCCAGCAGTGAAGCGCCTGGGGGAAATCAGCCCCAGCATTTT.

This clonotype appeared a single time. V is TRBV9 and J is TRBJ2-1, with 7 bases aligning to TRBD2. J lost 9 bases, V lost 0 bases, and 6 bases had no gene match. The CDR3 is made up of 14 amino acids. From germline, CDR1 is SGDLS and CDR2 YYNGEE. The CDR3 nucleotides are TGTGCCAGCAGCGTAGGGGGGGGAATTGGTGAGCAGTTCTTC. Its translation: CASSVGGGIGEQFF.

This chain uses TRBV7-9 with TRBJ1-1; 8 bases match TRBD1. Germline V lookup: CDR1 SEHNR, CDR2 FQNEAQ (reference sequence). The CDR3 runs 15 residues. The trim removed 4 bases at V and 3 bases at J, leaving 7 bases unmatched. The CDR3 DNA sequence: TGTGCCAGCAGCTACGGACAGGGCGGGGACACTGAAGCTTTCTTT. Translated: CASSYGQGGDTEAFF.

This clonotype came up a few times. The CDR3 nucleotides are TGCAGTGCTAGAGATCGGGACGGCCTTAACACTGAAGCTTTCTTT. Protein sequence: CSARDRDGLNTEAFF. V is TRBV20-1 and J is TRBJ1-1, with D perhaps matching TRBD1 (5 bases). With 0 bases removed from V and 2 bases from J, the gap between germline ends came to 13 bases. The V gene's germline CDR1 is DFQATT and CDR2 SNEGSKA (reference sequence). This CDR3 has 15 residues.

With respect to this clonotype: A read error may account for a junction end that differs from germline. This chain joins TRBV28 and TRBJ1-4; TRBD1 might be the D (5 bases). CDR3 length equals 11 residues. Looked up from germline, CDR1 is MDHEN and CDR2 is SYDVKM. The CDR3 loop reads CASVGQEKLSF. The CDR3 DNA follows: TGTGCCAGCGTGGGGCAGGAAAAACTGTCTTTT.

This clonotype was observed a few times. The rearrangement links TRBV19 to TRBJ1-1, with no clear D. Between the trimmed V and J ends, which lost 0 bases and 0 bases, there was a span of 2 bases. Germline V gene data show CDR1 as LNHDA and CDR2 as SQIVND (reference sequence). The CDR3 sequence is 13 residues long. CDR3 loop: CASSIELNTEAFF. CDR3 sequence (DNA): TGTGCCAGTAGTATAGAACTGAACACTGAAGCTTTCTTT.

V gene TRBV19 combines with J gene TRBJ2-7; D is uncertain. Germline CDR1 is LNHDA and CDR2 is SQIVND (reference sequence). The CDR3 length is 13 residues. V gave up 2 bases and J gave up 4 bases, with 9 bases separating them. The CDR3 is CASSIFDEYEQYF. CDR3 DNA: TGTGCCAGTAGTATATTCGACGAGTACGAGCAGTACTTC.

This rearrangement joins TRBV4-2 to TRBJ2-1, with TRBD2 identical over 12 bases. Germline loops: CDR1 LGHNA, CDR2 YNFKEQ. CDR3 length equals 18 residues. V lost 3 bases, J lost 1 base, and 7 bases stayed unmatched. For the CDR3, the DNA is TGTGCCAGCAGCCAGGAATCACTAGCGGGGGGTTCCTACAATGAGCAGTTCTTC. Residues: CASSQESLAGGSYNEQFF.

This clonotype has at least ten counts. V gene TRBV7-9 combines with J gene TRBJ2-2, with D perhaps TRBD2 (5 bases). V was trimmed by 5 bases and J by 4 bases, leaving 14 bases between them. Germline-derived CDR1 and CDR2 are SEHNR and FQNEAQ (reference sequence). The CDR3 has 15 residues. The CDR3 reads CASSPWGVGTGELFF. DNA for the CDR3: TGTGCCAGCAGCCCATGGGGAGTTGGCACCGGGGAGCTGTTTTTT.

This clonotype was observed at least ten times. The chain joins TRBV7-6 to TRBJ2-3; D may be TRBD1 or TRBD2 (5 bases each). This CDR3 region has 15 residues. The germline gives CDR1 SGHVS, CDR2 FNYEAQ. V was pared by 1 base and J by 2 bases, with 10 bases between. The CDR3 coding sequence is TGTGCCAGCAGCTTAGGAGGGGAAACCACAGATACGCAGTATTTT. Translation gives CASSLGGETTDTQYF.

This clonotype was seen many times. This sequence joins TRBV7-8 and TRBJ2-3, with a tentative D call TRBD1 (6 bases). V dropped 8 bases and J dropped 2 bases, with 17 bases sitting between them. CDR1 is SGHVS and CDR2 is FQNEAQ in the germline V gene. The length of the CDR3 is 15 residues. CDR3 sequence reads: CASGGRGLPTDTQYF. The CDR3 DNA sequence: TGTGCCAGCGGCGGCAGGGGTCTGCCCACAGATACGCAGTATTTT.

This rearrangement joins TRBV27 to TRBJ2-7; TRBD2 is a possible D gene (6 bases). The V gene's germline CDR1 is MNHEY and CDR2 SMNVEV (reference sequence). This CDR3 spans 14 amino acids. Trimming left V 3 bases short and J 4 bases short, with 13 bases between. The CDR3 region is CASSFRRVPYEQYF. The CDR3 nucleotides read TGTGCCAGCAGTTTCAGGAGGGTCCCGTACGAGCAGTACTTC.

A remark on this clonotype: The junction departs from the called germline gene at one end, perhaps through a read error. This rearrangement joins TRBV2 to TRBJ2-7; TRBD2 is a possible D gene (5 bases). CDR3 size: 13 residues. Germline V lookup: CDR1 SNHLY, CDR2 FYNNEI. CDR3 bases: TGTGCCGGCAGCCCAGGTGGAGGCTACGAGCAGTACTTC. Translated: CAGSPGGGYEQYF.

The chain is built from TRBV20-1 and TRBJ2-3, with a weak D call TRBD2 (6 bases). V shed 6 bases and J shed 0 bases, with 13 bases lying between them. Germline V gives CDR1 DFQATT, CDR2 SNEGSKA (reference sequence). The CDR3 is made up of 14 amino acids. The CDR3 DNA sequence: TGCAGTGCGCGGGACCCCATTAGCACAGATACGCAGTATTTT. Translation gives CSARDPISTDTQYF.

This clonotype was counted ten times or more. The chain joins TRBV28 to TRBJ2-1, with D unresolved. This CDR3 spans 15 amino acids. Trimming left V 5 bases short and J 3 bases short, with 14 bases between. Per the germline V gene, CDR1 is MDHEN and CDR2 is SYDVKM. The CDR3 DNA follows: TGTGCCAGCAGTCTACGGTCTTTAAACTACAATGAGCAGTTCTTC. Amino acid sequence: CASSLRSLNYNEQFF.

This clonotype was found many times. V and J are TRBV4-2 and TRBJ1-1, with D unresolved. Germline V gene lookup returns CDR1 LGHNA and CDR2 YNFKEQ. This CDR3 is built from 14 residues. V gave up 0 bases and J gave up 4 bases, with 9 bases separating them. The DNA of the CDR3 is TGTGCCAGCAGCCAAGATTTAAGTGCCACTGAAGCTTTCTTT. Its protein is CASSQDLSATEAFF.

The table lists this clonotype with many counts. The chain has TRBV7-3 and TRBJ2-1, with TRBD1 matching 8 bases. The J segment lost 14 bases and the V segment lost 5 bases, leaving 5 bases of the junction unmatched. The germline gives CDR1 SGHTA, CDR2 FQGTGA. The CDR3 loop spans 11 amino acids. The CDR3 nucleotides are TGTGCCAGCAGCAATGGACAGGGAAAGTTCTTC. It codes for CASSNGQGKFF.